A selection of T cell receptor beta chains follows, all from one sample in a study of Ad26.COV2.S vaccination and SARS-CoV-2 variants. The assay was immunoSEQ multiplex PCR, and TCRdb's table has in-frame clones only and misses some. The repertoire includes 360,000 or so clones, roughly 84% of them detected once, and roughly 3.6% sits in the top ten. The starting material was peripheral blood, obtained in a trial of Ad26.COV2.S vaccine versus placebo. Source of these receptors: a person between 18 and 65 years old who received the Ad26.COV2.S COVID-19 vaccine or a placebo. CDR3s include the opening cysteine and the closing phenylalanine or tryptophan. Fields, in order: clone size, CDR3 length, D gene, V gene, J gene, CDR3 DNA, CDR3 protein. D genes are given only for firm matches. Only part of the rows carry a size: once, few, many, or a class if the clone is expanded.

abundance: few; len: 17; d_gene: TRBD1; v_gene: TRBV7-3; j_gene: TRBJ2-2; CDR3nt: TGTGCCAGCAGCACGACCACCGGACAGGGGAATACCGGGGAGCTGTTTTTT; CDR3aa: CASSTTTGQGNTGELFF
abundance: .; len: 17; d_gene: .; v_gene: TRBV12-1; j_gene: TRBJ1-3; CDR3nt: TGTGCCAGCAGCTTTCCCTTTGGATCATCTTCTGGAAACACCATATATTTT; CDR3aa: CASSFPFGSSSGNTIYF
abundance: .; len: 15; d_gene: .; v_gene: TRBV18; j_gene: TRBJ2-7; CDR3nt: TGTGCCAGCTCACCATCGGGCAGCAGTTCCTACGAGCAGTACTTC; CDR3aa: CASSPSGSSSYEQYF
abundance: .; len: 15; d_gene: TRBD1; v_gene: TRBV18; j_gene: TRBJ1-2; CDR3nt: TGTGCCAGCTCACGGGACAGGGGAGCTTATAATGGCTACACCTTC; CDR3aa: CASSRDRGAYNGYTF
abundance: .; len: 18; d_gene: .; v_gene: TRBV4-1; j_gene: TRBJ1-3; CDR3nt: TGCGCCAGCAGCCAACTCACCGGGACACCAATCTCTGGAAACACCATATATTTT; CDR3aa: CASSQLTGTPISGNTIYF
abundance: .; len: 13; d_gene: .; v_gene: TRBV7-2; j_gene: TRBJ2-1; CDR3nt: TGTGCCAGCAGCATCCGGGGCCACAATGAGCAGTTCTTC; CDR3aa: CASSIRGHNEQFF
abundance: .; len: 13; d_gene: .; v_gene: TRBV10-3; j_gene: TRBJ2-1; CDR3nt: TGTGCCATCAGTGTTCGGGGAAGCAATGAGCAGTTCTTC; CDR3aa: CAISVRGSNEQFF
abundance: .; len: 11; d_gene: .; v_gene: TRBV29-1; j_gene: TRBJ1-1; CDR3nt: TGCAGCGTTGGCAGGGGCACTGAAGCTTTCTTT; CDR3aa: CSVGRGTEAFF
abundance: once; len: 16; d_gene: TRBD1; v_gene: TRBV30; j_gene: TRBJ1-3; CDR3nt: TGTGCCTGGAGTGTAATGGAGCAGGGGGCAAAACACACCATATATTTT; CDR3aa: CAWSVMEQGAKHTIYF
abundance: .; len: 14; d_gene: .; v_gene: TRBV4-1; j_gene: TRBJ1-1; CDR3nt: TGCGCCAGCAGCCAAGATCCCCGGACCACTGAAGCTTTCTTT; CDR3aa: CASSQDPRTTEAFF
abundance: .; len: 17; d_gene: .; v_gene: TRBV27; j_gene: TRBJ1-5; CDR3nt: TGTGCCAGCAGTTTATCGATCGGCGGGGCCCCGAATCAGCCCCAGCATTTT; CDR3aa: CASSLSIGGAPNQPQHF
abundance: .; len: 16; d_gene: TRBD1; v_gene: TRBV7-2; j_gene: TRBJ2-7; CDR3nt: TGTGCCAGCAGCTTAGTCTGGGGACAGGGGTCCTACGAGCAGTACTTC; CDR3aa: CASSLVWGQGSYEQYF
abundance: once; len: 14; d_gene: TRBD1; v_gene: TRBV6-2/TRBV6-3; j_gene: TRBJ1-1; CDR3nt: TGTGCCAGCAGTTTTGGGACAGGGGTTACTGAAGCTTTCTTT; CDR3aa: CASSFGTGVTEAFF
abundance: .; len: 14; d_gene: .; v_gene: TRBV30; j_gene: TRBJ1-2; CDR3nt: TGTGCCTGGAGTGTACGTCGGGGGAGACGTGGCTACACCTTC; CDR3aa: CAWSVRRGRRGYTF
abundance: .; len: 15; d_gene: .; v_gene: TRBV7-9; j_gene: TRBJ2-7; CDR3nt: TGTGCCAGCAGCCAGGGGGGTGGAGACGGCTACGAGCAGTACTTC; CDR3aa: CASSQGGGDGYEQYF
abundance: .; len: 13; d_gene: .; v_gene: TRBV4-1; j_gene: TRBJ1-1; CDR3nt: TGCGCCAGCAGCCAAGGAGGTAACACTGAAGCTTTCTTT; CDR3aa: CASSQGGNTEAFF
abundance: once; len: 12; d_gene: .; v_gene: TRBV6-5; j_gene: TRBJ1-1; CDR3nt: TGTGCCAGCACTAGTCTGAACACTGAAGCTTTCTTT; CDR3aa: CASTSLNTEAFF
abundance: .; len: 14; d_gene: .; v_gene: TRBV6-5; j_gene: TRBJ1-2; CDR3nt: TGTGCCAGCAGTTCAGGCAGATCTAACTATGGCTACACCTTC; CDR3aa: CASSSGRSNYGYTF
abundance: .; len: 15; d_gene: TRBD2; v_gene: TRBV6-4; j_gene: TRBJ2-1; CDR3nt: TGTGCCAGCAGTGAAGCACTAGCGGGGGCATATGAGCAGTTCTTC; CDR3aa: CASSEALAGAYEQFF
abundance: .; len: 11; d_gene: .; v_gene: TRBV5-6; j_gene: TRBJ2-7; CDR3nt: TGTGCCAGCAGCTTGGTTGGGGAGCAGTACTTC; CDR3aa: CASSLVGEQYF